This T cell receptor beta chain was captured by sequencing in a study of blood T cell repertoires in COVID-19. Across the whole study: The origin of the acute and convalescent COVID-19 samples was the United States, Italy and Spain. The analysed material was cDNA or gDNA that came from T cells, B-cell-depleted T cells, or PBMCs.

A remark on this clone: A junction end diverges from the germline sequence, so it may reflect a read error.

CDR3 length: 16 amino acids. CDR1 is LNHNV, CDR2 YYDKDF, per germline (reference sequence). Methods used by the authors: Reference gene primers were amplified, and this amplification served to estimate nucleated cell counts. Data came from immunoSEQ multiplex PCR; TCRdb stores just in-frame clones and leaves some out. V and J calls and clone size come straight from that table; D and trimming were deduced from the DNA. The sample holds 140,000 or so clones, about 80% seen once. This TCR was sampled from a man aged 50-60 years with acute or convalescent COVID-19. The sequencing sample was made of peripheral blood. The chain has TRBV15 and TRBJ2-3; TRBD2 aligns across 9 bases. CDR3 DNA sequence: TGTGCCACCAGCAGAGATCTAGCGGGGAGCATAGATACGCAGTATTTT. Translating it yields CATSRDLAGSIDTQYF.